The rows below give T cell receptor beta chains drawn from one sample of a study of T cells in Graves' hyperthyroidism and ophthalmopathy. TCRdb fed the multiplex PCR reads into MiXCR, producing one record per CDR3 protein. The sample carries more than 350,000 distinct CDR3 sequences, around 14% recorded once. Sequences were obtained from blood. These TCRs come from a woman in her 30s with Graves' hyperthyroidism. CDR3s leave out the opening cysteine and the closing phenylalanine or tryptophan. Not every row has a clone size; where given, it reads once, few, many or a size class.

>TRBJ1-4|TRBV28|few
ASSLSGFSEKLF
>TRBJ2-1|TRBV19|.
ASSIGTGKYNEQF
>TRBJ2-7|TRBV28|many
ASSYRDRAEQY
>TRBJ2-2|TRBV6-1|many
ASSMQGVDGELF
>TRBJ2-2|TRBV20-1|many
SASGLADTGELF
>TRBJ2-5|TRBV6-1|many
ASSEARTGMETQY
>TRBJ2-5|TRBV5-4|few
ASSLAAEETQY
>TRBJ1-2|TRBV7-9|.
ASSPLPGGWNYGYT
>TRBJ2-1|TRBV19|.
ASSISSGRLNEQF
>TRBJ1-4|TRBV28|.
ATRGPSREKLF
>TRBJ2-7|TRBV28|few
ASSVYQKVGSSYEQY
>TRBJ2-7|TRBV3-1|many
ASSPSGGSSYEQY
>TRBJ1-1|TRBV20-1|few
SEERANTEAF
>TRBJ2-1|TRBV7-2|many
ASSPRQSASYPLESYNEQF
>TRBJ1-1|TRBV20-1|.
SAKQGAGRAF
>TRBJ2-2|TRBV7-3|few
ASSLGTSGRTGELF
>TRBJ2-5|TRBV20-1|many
SARGISETQY
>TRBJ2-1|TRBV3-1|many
ASSQVRTYNEQF
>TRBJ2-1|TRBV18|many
ASSDKRGLYNEQF
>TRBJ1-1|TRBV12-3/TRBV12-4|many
ASSFTNTEAF
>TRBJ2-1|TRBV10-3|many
AISVNTGGAGEQF
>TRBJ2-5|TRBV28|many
ASRGDGSETQY